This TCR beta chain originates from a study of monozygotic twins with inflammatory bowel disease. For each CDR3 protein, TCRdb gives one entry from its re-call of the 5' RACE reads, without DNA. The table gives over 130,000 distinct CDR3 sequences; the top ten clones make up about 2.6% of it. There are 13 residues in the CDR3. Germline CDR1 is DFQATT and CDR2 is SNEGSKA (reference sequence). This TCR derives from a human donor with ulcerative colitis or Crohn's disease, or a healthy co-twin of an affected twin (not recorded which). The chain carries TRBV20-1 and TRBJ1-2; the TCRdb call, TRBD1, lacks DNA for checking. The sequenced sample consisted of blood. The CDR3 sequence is CSALHPDVWGYTF.